The 10 T cell receptor beta chains given below trace back to one sample, sequenced in a study of control samples from healthy donors and cancer patients. The data were produced by immunoSEQ multiplex PCR, yet TCRdb's version contains in-frame clones alone and is incomplete. The table lists about 110,000 clones, roughly 90% of them singletons, with roughly 3.5% in the top ten. Sequencing input: PBMCs. These receptors all come from a woman aged 55-69 years with lung cancer.

The sample holds one count of this clone. The CDR3 DNA follows: TGTGCCAGCAGCTTAGCCCGACAGGGGGCCACTGAAGCTTTCTTT. Translating it yields CASSLARQGATEAFF. The chain joins TRBV7-9 to TRBJ1-1; TRBD1 matches at 10 bases. V was pared by 0 bases and J by 4 bases, with 2 bases of the junction left unmatched. Germline V gene data show CDR1 as SEHNR and CDR2 as FQNEAQ (reference sequence). There are 15 residues in the CDR3.

The chain couples TRBV29-1 to TRBJ1-4; 8 bases map to TRBD1. The CDR3 runs 13 residues. Germline V gene lookup returns CDR1 SQVTM and CDR2 ANQGSEA. J was trimmed by 5 bases and V by 5 bases; bases with no gene match: 4. CDR3 DNA sequence: TGCAGCGTTACCGGGACAGGCAATGAAAAACTGTTTTTT. Amino acids: CSVTGTGNEKLFF.

The chain is built from TRBV11-3 and TRBJ2-7; D ambiguous. The V end was cut by 5 bases, the J end by 0 bases, with 17 bases between. CDR1 and CDR2 from the germline V gene are SGHNT and YENEEA. The CDR3 totals 16 residues. CDR3 amino acids: CASSPASRLGSYEQYF. The CDR3 region has the DNA TGTGCCAGCAGCCCCGCGTCAAGGTTGGGCTCCTACGAGCAGTACTTC. The variable domain in full, with the rest retrieved from reference TRBV11-3 and TRBJ2-7, is EAGVVQSPRYKIIEKKQPVAFWCNPISGHNTLYWYLQNLGQGPELLIRYENEEAVDDSQLPKDRFSAERLKGVDSTLKIQPAELGDSAVYLCASSPASRLGSYEQYFGPGTRLTVT.

The V and J genes are TRBV5-5 and TRBJ1-1; D unresolved. The CDR3 sequence is 12 residues long. Trimming took off 3 bases at V and 9 bases at J, with 12 bases between the two ends. Germline lookup yields CDR1 SGHKS and CDR2 YYEKEE (reference sequence). CDR3 protein: CASSSWTAQAFF. The DNA for the CDR3 is TGTGCCAGCAGCTCCTGGACCGCTCAAGCTTTCTTT.

A few counts support this clone. The genes are TRBV4-1 and TRBJ2-4; TRBD2 matches at 8 bases. Germline CDR1 reads MGHRA; CDR2 reads YSYEKL. Trimming took 0 bases from V and 2 from J; bases not matched to a gene: 6. The CDR3 is made up of 17 amino acids. CDR3 sequence: CASSQDPAGGSKNIQYF. DNA of the CDR3: TGCGCCAGCAGCCAAGATCCGGCGGGGGGCTCCAAAAACATTCAGTACTTC.

The chain is built from TRBV5-1 and TRBJ1-2; D may be TRBD1 (5 bases). The CDR3 sequence is 15 residues long. V lost 4 bases and J 0 bases, leaving 13 bases between the germline ends. Germline loops: CDR1 SGHRS, CDR2 YFSETQ. This CDR3 reads CASSPGQVPNYGYTF. CDR3 DNA sequence: TGCGCCAGCAGCCCCGGACAAGTCCCTAACTATGGCTACACCTTC.

V and J are TRBV5-1 and TRBJ1-2; TRBD1 matches at 9 bases. V dropped 4 bases and J dropped 7; count of bases not matched to a gene: 11. Per germline, CDR1 SGHRS and CDR2 YFSETQ. The CDR3 has 15 amino acids. The CDR3, as DNA: TGCGCCAGCAGCCCACCCGGGACAGGGTCAGGTGGCTACACCTTC. Amino acids: CASSPPGTGSGGYTF.

The rearrangement uses TRBV27 and TRBJ1-1; D perhaps matches TRBD1 (5 bases). V dropped 6 bases and J dropped 0 bases, with 20 bases sitting between them. In germline, CDR1 is MNHEY, CDR2 SMNVEV (reference sequence). The CDR3 runs 17 residues. The CDR3 here is CASRRIGTGIMNTEAFF. CDR3 coding DNA: TGTGCCAGCAGGAGGATAGGGACGGGAATTATGAACACTGAAGCTTTCTTT.

The chain has TRBV10-2 and TRBJ1-5; D unresolved. Germline CDR1 and CDR2: WSHSY and SAAADI. The CDR3 extends over 14 amino acids. The V end was cut by 6 bases, the J end by 6 bases, with 15 bases between. CDR3: CASSDRSVSQPQHF. The CDR3 bases are TGCGCCAGCAGCGACCGTTCCGTGAGTCAGCCCCAGCATTTT.

The V and J genes are TRBV7-2 and TRBJ2-3; 8 nucleotides agree with TRBD1. V lost 1 base to trimming and J lost 3 bases; unmatched junction nucleotides: 9. The germline CDR1 and CDR2 sequences are SGHTA and FQGNSA. This CDR3 comprises 17 residues. In nucleotides, the CDR3 is TGTGCCAGCAGCTTAGGGCGGGACAGGTCTCTAACAGATACGCAGTATTTT. This codes for CASSLGRDRSLTDTQYF.